This T cell receptor beta chain was observed in a study of vaccination effects on CD4 cells after COVID-19. Prior to sequencing, the ViraFEST assay stimulated PBMC with viral peptide pools, which expanded the antigen-specific CD4+ T cells. The culture ran for roughly ten days before CD4+ T cells were isolated. Nucleocapsid antibodies were negative in the vaccine recipients, who had never had SARS-CoV-2 infection. CDR1 and CDR2 from the germline V gene are SGDLS and YYNGEE. The ends were cut back, 0 bases at V and 7 bases at J, with 13 bases in the middle. The CDR3 contains 14 residues. Note on this clone: Its antigen is undetermined.

Measured with immunoSEQ multiplex PCR; TCRdb has only the in-frame clones, and not every one. The sample includes tens of thousands of clones, about 70% seen only once; the top ten take 2.5% to 3%. This clonotype was sampled from a human donor who received a COVID-19 vaccine. The chain links TRBV9 to TRBJ2-5; the D gene is possibly TRBD1 (5 bases). The starting material was CD4+ T cells from PBMCs cultured with HCoV-NL63 spike peptides, obtained before COVID-19 vaccination. The CDR3 here is CASSVGPGQGTQYF. CDR3 sequence (DNA): TGTGCCAGCAGCGTAGGGCCGGGTCAGGGGACCCAGTACTTC.